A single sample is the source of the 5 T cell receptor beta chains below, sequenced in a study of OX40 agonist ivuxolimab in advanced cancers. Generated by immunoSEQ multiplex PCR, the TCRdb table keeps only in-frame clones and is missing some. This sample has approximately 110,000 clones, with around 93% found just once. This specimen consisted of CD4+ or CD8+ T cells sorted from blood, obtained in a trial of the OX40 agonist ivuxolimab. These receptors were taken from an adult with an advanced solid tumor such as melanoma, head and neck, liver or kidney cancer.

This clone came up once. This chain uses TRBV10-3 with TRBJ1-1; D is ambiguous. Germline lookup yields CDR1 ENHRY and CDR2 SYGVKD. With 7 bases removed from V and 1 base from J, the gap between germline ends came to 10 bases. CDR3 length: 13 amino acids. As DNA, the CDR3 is TGTGCCATCAAGAGAGAAGAGAACACTGAAGCTTTCTTT. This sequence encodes CAIKREENTEAFF.

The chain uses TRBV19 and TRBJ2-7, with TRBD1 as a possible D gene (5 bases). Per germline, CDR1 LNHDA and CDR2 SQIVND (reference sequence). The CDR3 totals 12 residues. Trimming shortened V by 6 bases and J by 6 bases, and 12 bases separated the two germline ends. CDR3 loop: CASSNTGPEQYF. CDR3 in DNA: TGTGCCAGTAGCAATACAGGTCCCGAGCAGTACTTC.

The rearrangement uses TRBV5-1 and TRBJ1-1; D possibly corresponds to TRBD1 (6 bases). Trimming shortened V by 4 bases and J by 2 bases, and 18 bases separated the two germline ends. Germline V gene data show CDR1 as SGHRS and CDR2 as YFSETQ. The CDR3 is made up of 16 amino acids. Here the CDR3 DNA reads TGCGCCAGCAGCCCGACAGATGGACAGTCTAACACTGAAGCTTTCTTT. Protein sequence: CASSPTDGQSNTEAFF.

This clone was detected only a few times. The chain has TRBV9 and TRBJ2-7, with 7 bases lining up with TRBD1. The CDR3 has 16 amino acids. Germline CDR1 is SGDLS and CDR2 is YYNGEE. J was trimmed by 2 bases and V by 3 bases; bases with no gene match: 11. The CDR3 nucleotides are TGTGCCAGCAGCGCGACAGGGACCCCGGTGGCCTACGAGCAGTACTTC. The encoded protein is CASSATGTPVAYEQYF.

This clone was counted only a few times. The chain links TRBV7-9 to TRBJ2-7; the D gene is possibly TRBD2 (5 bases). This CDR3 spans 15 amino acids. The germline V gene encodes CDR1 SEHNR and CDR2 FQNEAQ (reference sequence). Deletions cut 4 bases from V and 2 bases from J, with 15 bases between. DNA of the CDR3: TGTGCCAGCAGCTCCACCCCCGGGGTCCCCTACGAGCAGTACTTC. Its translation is CASSSTPGVPYEQYF.